The 9 T cell receptor beta chains below come from one sample, sequenced in a study of vaccination and CD4 T cells after COVID-19. Researchers used the Oncomine TCR Beta short-read assay to sequence DNA from cultured CD4+ T cells. Each CDR3 protein gets one entry after TCRdb re-called the PCR reads with MiXCR. The sample contains 11,000 to 15,000 distinct CDR3 sequences, under 45% of which appear only once. The antigens these receptors bind are not known. Treatment denoted: approximately 9-day PBMC culture with coronavirus spike peptide pools or control peptides (ViraFEST assay). The sequenced sample consisted of cultured CD4+ T cells from blood. Receptor source: a human donor with COVID-19.

The rearrangement links TRBV6-1 to TRBJ2-7; D perhaps matches TRBD2 (5 bases). V was shortened by 5 bases and J by 7 bases, with 9 bases between the two germline ends. Germline V CDR1 and CDR2: MNHNS, SASEGT. The CDR3 spans 11 residues. CDR3: CASSPTGEQYF. The CDR3, as DNA: TGTGCCAGCAGTCCTACGGGGGAGCAGTACTTC.

The V call is TRBV30, the J call TRBJ2-3, with D perhaps given as TRBD1 or TRBD2 (7 bases each). Trimming pared 8 bases from V and 4 bases from J, leaving 13 bases between. CDR3 size: 12 residues. Germline V lookup: CDR1 GTSNPN, CDR2 SVGIG (reference sequence). CDR3 residues: CATRGGADTQYF. CDR3 sequence (DNA): TGTGCCACCAGGGGGGGCGCAGATACGCAGTATTTT.

This clonotype was seen only a few times. The chain combines TRBV6-1 with TRBJ2-5; TRBD2 matches 11 bases. The CDR3 has 16 residues. J gave up 5 bases and V 5 bases, and 10 bases lay outside the gene matches. The V gene's germline CDR1 is MNHNS and CDR2 SASEGT. For the CDR3, the DNA is TGTGCCAGCAGTCACACTAGCGGGGGCGGCCTGGAGACCCAGTACTTC. Translation gives CASSHTSGGGLETQYF.

V and J are TRBV9 and TRBJ1-2, with D maybe TRBD1 (6 bases). Between the trimmed V and J ends, which lost 0 bases and 8 bases, there was a span of 17 bases. Germline V gives CDR1 SGDLS, CDR2 YYNGEE. This CDR3 is built from 15 residues. CDR3 nucleotide sequence: TGTGCCAGCAGCGTAGGGGGGCCGGCCGCCGCCGGCTACACCTTC. This encodes CASSVGGPAAAGYTF.

This clonotype is medium-sized by share. The V and J genes are TRBV7-8 and TRBJ1-2, with 8 bases fitting TRBD1. The ends lost 5 bases at V and 6 bases at J; junction bases unmatched: 8. This CDR3 is 14 amino acids long. From germline, CDR1 is SGHVS and CDR2 FQNEAQ. The CDR3 DNA sequence: TGTGCCAGCAGCCCCGACAGGGGCTCGGATGGCTACACCTTC. It encodes CASSPDRGSDGYTF. Combining the CDR3 with reference TRBV7-8 and TRBJ1-2 gives the whole variable domain GAGVSQSPRYKVAKRGQDVALRCDPISGHVSLFWYQQALGQGPEFLTYFQNEAQLDKSGLPSDRFFAERPEGSVSTLKIQRTQQEDSAVYLCASSPDRGSDGYTFGSGTRLTVV.

This clonotype was seen a handful of times. This chain uses TRBV30 with TRBJ2-5, with TRBD1 as a possible D gene (5 bases). The germline gives CDR1 GTSNPN, CDR2 SVGIG (reference sequence). The CDR3 totals 15 residues. Trimming stripped 3 bases from V and 2 bases from J, with 16 bases between. CDR3 residues: CAWSLGAVRQETQYF. CDR3 DNA: TGTGCCTGGAGCCTAGGGGCAGTGAGGCAAGAGACCCAGTACTTC.

J is TRBJ2-6 and V is TRBV30; D remains unclear. The germline V and J ends were trimmed by 1 base and 3 bases, with 7 bases remaining between them. The CDR3 is 14 residues long. Germline CDR1 GTSNPN, CDR2 SVGIG (reference sequence). The CDR3 DNA follows: TGTGCCTGGAGTGGGACCAGTGGGGCCAACGTCCTGACTTTC. It codes for CAWSGTSGANVLTF.

This clonotype has only a few counts. The V call is TRBV24-1, the J call TRBJ2-6; D not resolved. V was trimmed by 9 bases and J by 0 bases, leaving 8 bases between them. The CDR3 extends over 14 amino acids. CDR1 is KGHDR and CDR2 is SFDVKD in the germline V gene. CDR3 bases: TGTGCCACCGCCCCCAGCTCTGGGGCCAACGTCCTGACTTTC. This gives the protein CATAPSSGANVLTF.

The rearrangement uses TRBV19 and TRBJ1-5, with a tentative D call TRBD1 (5 bases). V lost 7 bases to trimming and J lost 1 base, with 14 bases between them. The CDR3 has 15 residues. Germline values: CDR1 LNHDA, CDR2 SQIVND (reference sequence). Here the CDR3 reads CASKGLGGSNQPQHF. CDR3 nucleotide sequence: TGTGCCAGTAAGGGTCTGGGGGGAAGCAATCAGCCCCAGCATTTT.